This T cell receptor (beta chain) was identified in a study of blood T cell repertoires in COVID-19 (dated by TCRdb to 2020 to 2022). Turning to the overall study: Samples covering the acute and convalescent phases of COVID-19 were provided by collaborators in the United States, Italy and Spain. The prospective study material was composed of cDNA or gDNA derived from T cells, B-cell-depleted T cells, or PBMCs. Subjects who had been exposed to COVID-19, were actively infected with it, or had recovered from it provided the deeply sampled blood TCRbeta repertoires that made up the dataset. The repertoires were made available in a free public database intended to serve as a resource for research on the immune response to SARS-CoV-2. The samples were drawn from two sources: the first 160 participants of the ongoing ImmuneRACE study, and 950 to 1,500 subjects contributed by 6 global collaborators. The sample metadata nearly always contained a de-identified subject ID, COVID-19 status, age in years and sex. HLA class I and class II types, where available, came from metadata supplied by the sample provider rather than from assay-based typing. Overall results and qualifications from the work: Clinical and demographic metadata were provided uncurated, with the amount varying by source and participant.

Worth noting for this clone: Its antigen target is currently unknown. The sample holds no much larger clone one base away, and base qualities are not on file.

At one collaborating source in Seattle, patients were enrolled during active infection and were followed longitudinally through the course of disease. Collaborating institutions collected whole blood in K2EDTA tubes following their own protocols. For TCRbeta analysis, collaborators shipped samples in one of three forms: frozen whole blood, isolated PBMCs, or DNA extracted from either of those sample types. The immunoSEQ Assay, a bias-controlled multiplex PCR, was used to amplify TCRbeta CDR3 regions from genomic DNA. The authors processed their data as follows. Within the assay, amplification of reference gene primers was used to estimate how many nucleated cells each sample contained. To quantify the absolute abundance of each unique TCRbeta CDR3 rearrangement, sequence reads were collapsed and filtered. For each sample, productive Simpson clonality was calculated by taking the square root of Simpson's diversity index across productive rearrangements. TCRdb limited this immuneACCESS table to in-frame rearrangements with V and J called. A share of clones is missing; checked studies link under half to unresolved V genes, and the rest is unexplained. Clone size and the V and J calls come from that table; the DNA yielded D and trimming. The sample table contains 69,000 or so clones; only one count was recorded for 84% of them. Roughly 15% of the sample is held by the ten biggest clonotypes.

The germline V gene yields SGHAT for CDR1 and FQNNGV for CDR2. The germline ends are 12 bases apart after V is trimmed by 1 base and J by 11 bases. Including cysteine and phenylalanine, the CDR3 has 14 amino acids. Kept here is only the CDR3 DNA, which spans 42 bases and is read in frame from base 1. The clonotype was recovered from a man between 45 and 60 years old with COVID-19, enrolled during active disease. The chain couples TRBV11-2 to TRBJ1-6, with the D gene not clear enough to name. What was sequenced was peripheral blood. The sequenced DNA is TGTGCCAGCAGCTTAGGCGGCAGCGCCGCACCCCTCCACTTT. Translated, this gives CASSLGGSAAPLHF.